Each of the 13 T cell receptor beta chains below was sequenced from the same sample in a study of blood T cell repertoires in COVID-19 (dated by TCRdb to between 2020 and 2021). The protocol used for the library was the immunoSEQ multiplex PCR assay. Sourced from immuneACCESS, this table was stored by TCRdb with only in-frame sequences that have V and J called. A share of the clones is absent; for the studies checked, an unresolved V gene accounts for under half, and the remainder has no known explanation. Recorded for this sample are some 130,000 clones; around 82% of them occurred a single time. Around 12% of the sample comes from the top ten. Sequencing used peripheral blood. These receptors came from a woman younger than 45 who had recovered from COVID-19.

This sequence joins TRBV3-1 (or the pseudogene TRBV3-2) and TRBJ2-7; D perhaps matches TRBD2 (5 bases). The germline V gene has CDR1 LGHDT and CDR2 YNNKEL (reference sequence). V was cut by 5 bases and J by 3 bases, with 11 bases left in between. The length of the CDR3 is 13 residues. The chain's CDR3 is CASSLSGDYEQYF. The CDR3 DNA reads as TGTGCCAGCAGCTTAAGCGGAGACTACGAGCAGTACTTC.

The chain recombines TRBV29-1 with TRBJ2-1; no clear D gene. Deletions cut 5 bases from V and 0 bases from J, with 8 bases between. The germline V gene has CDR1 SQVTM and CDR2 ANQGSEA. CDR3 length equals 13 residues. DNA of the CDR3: TGCAGCGTTTCCCCCTACTCCTACAATGAGCAGTTCTTC. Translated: CSVSPYSYNEQFF.

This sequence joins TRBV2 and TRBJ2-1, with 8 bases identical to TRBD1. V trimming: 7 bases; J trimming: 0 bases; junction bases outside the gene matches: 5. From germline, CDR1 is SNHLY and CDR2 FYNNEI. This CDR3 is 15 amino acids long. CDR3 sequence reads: CASILGQGSYNEQFF. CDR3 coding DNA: TGTGCCAGCATTTTAGGACAGGGCTCCTACAATGAGCAGTTCTTC.

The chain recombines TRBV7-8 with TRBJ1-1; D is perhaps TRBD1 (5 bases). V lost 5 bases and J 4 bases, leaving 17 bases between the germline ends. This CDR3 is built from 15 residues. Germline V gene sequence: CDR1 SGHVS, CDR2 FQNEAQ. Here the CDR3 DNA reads TGTGCCAGCAGCCCGATTCGTAGGAGGGGCACTGAAGCTTTCTTT. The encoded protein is CASSPIRRRGTEAFF.

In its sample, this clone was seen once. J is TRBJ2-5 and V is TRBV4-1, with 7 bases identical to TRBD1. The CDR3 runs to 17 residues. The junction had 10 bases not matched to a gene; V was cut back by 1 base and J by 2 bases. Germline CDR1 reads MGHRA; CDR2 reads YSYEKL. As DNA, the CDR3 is TGCGCCAGCAGCCAAGGCCCGCAGGGGGTGGCTCAAGAGACCCAGTACTTC. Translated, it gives CASSQGPQGVAQETQYF.

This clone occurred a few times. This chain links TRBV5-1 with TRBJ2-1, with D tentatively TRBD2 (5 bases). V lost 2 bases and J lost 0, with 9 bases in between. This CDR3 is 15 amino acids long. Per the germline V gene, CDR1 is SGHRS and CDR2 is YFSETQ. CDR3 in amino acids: CASSLLAISYNEQFF. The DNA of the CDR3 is TGCGCCAGCAGCTTATTAGCGATCTCCTACAATGAGCAGTTCTTC. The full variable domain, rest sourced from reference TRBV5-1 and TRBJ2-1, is KAGVTQTPRYLIKTRGQQVTLSCSPISGHRSVSWYQQTPGQGLQFLFEYFSETQRNKGNFPGRFSGRQFSNSRSEMNVSTLELGDSALYLCASSLLAISYNEQFFGPGTRLTVL.

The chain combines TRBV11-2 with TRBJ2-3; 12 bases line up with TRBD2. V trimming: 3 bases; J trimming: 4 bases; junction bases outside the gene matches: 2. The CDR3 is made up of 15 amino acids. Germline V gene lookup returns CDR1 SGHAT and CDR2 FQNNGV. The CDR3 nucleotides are TGTGCCAGCAGCTTTTCTAGCGGGAGGGCAGATACGCAGTATTTT. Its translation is CASSFSSGRADTQYF.

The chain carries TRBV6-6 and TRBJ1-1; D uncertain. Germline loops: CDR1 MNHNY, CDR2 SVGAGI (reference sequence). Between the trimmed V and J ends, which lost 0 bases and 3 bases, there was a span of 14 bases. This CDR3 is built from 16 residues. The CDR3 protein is CASSYSLQINHTEAFF. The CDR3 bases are TGTGCCAGCAGTTACTCCTTACAGATTAATCACACTGAAGCTTTCTTT.

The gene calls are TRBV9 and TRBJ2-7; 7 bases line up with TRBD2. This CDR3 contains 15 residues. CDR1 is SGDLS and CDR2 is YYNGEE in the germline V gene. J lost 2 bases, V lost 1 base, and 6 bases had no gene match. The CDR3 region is CASSVSSGDTYEQYF. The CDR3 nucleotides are TGTGCCAGCAGCGTAAGCAGCGGGGATACCTACGAGCAGTACTTC.

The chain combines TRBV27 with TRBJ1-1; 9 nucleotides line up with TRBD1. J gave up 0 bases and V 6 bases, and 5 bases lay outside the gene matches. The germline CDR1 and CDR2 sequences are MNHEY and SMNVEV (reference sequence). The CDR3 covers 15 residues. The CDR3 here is CASRTGQGMNTEAFF. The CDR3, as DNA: TGTGCCAGCAGAACGGGACAGGGAATGAACACTGAAGCTTTCTTT.

CDR3 nucleotide sequence: TGCGCCAGCAGCGTGGGACAGGGTATGACTGAAGCTTTCTTT. Translating gives CASSVGQGMTEAFF. The V and J genes are TRBV5-1 and TRBJ1-1; 9 positions agree with TRBD1. V gave up 4 bases and J gave up 5 bases; unmatched junction bases: 6. The CDR3 totals 14 residues. CDR1 SGHRS and CDR2 YFSETQ come from the germline V gene.

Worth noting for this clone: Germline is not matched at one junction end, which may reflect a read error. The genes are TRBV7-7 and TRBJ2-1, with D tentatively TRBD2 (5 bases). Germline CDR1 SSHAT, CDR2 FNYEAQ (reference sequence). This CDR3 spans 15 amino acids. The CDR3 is CASSPSSSSGVEQFF. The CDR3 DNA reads TGTGCTAGCAGTCCGTCCAGCAGCTCCGGGGTTGAGCAGTTCTTC.

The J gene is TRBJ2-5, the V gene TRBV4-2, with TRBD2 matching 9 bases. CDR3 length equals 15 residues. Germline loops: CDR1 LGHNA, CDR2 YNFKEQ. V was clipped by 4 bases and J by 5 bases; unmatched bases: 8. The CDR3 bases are TGTGCCAGCAGCCCCCCCCGCGGGGGGGCCGAGACCCAGTACTTC. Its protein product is CASSPPRGGAETQYF.